The 20 T cell receptor beta chains in this list originate from one sample, sequenced in a study of lung T cells in sarcoidosis with Löfgren's syndrome. One entry per CDR3 protein results from TCRdb running MiXCR on the reads. The sample includes some 19,000 distinct CDR3 sequences, about 21% seen only once; the top ten take under 0.9%. What was sequenced was CD4+ T cells from bronchoalveolar lavage. The source of these receptors is a human donor with sarcoidosis (Löfgren's syndrome or another form), or a control subject (not recorded which).

This clonotype was counted between two and nine times. This chain joins TRBV5-1 and TRBJ2-7, with 7 bases identical to TRBD1. CDR3 length: 14 residues. Germline V gene data show CDR1 as SGHRS and CDR2 as YFSETQ. V lost 3 bases and J lost 0; bases outside the gene matches: 3. This CDR3 is CASSSRQGSYEQYF. The DNA of the CDR3 is TGCGCCAGCAGCTCCAGACAGGGCTCCTACGAGCAGTACTTC.

This clonotype came up a few times. The chain carries TRBV20-1 and TRBJ1-2; D is ambiguous. V was trimmed by 6 bases and J by 1 base, leaving 12 bases between them. This CDR3 comprises 13 residues. CDR1 is DFQATT and CDR2 is SNEGSKA in the germline V gene (reference sequence). CDR3 nucleotides: TGCAGTGCCACCCGGACGGGTAACTATGGCTACACCTTC. Encoded protein: CSATRTGNYGYTF.

A note on this clonotype: This may be a read error, as it is one base from a much larger clone. The chain recombines TRBV20-1 with TRBJ1-2; possibly TRBD1 for D (5 bases). The CDR3 contains 12 residues. V gave up 4 bases and J gave up 4 bases, with 10 bases separating them. From germline, CDR1 is DFQATT and CDR2 SNEGSKA (reference sequence). CDR3 DNA sequence: TGCAGTGCTACAGGGTTTGGCTATGGCTACACCTTC. This encodes CSATGFGYGYTF.

This clonotype came up many times. V gene TRBV20-1 combines with J gene TRBJ1-2; D is unclear. Germline CDR1 and CDR2: DFQATT and SNEGSKA (reference sequence). The CDR3 consists of 14 residues. With 6 bases removed from V and 0 bases from J, the gap between germline ends came to 14 bases. This CDR3 reads CSARRRAANYGYTF. The CDR3, as DNA: TGCAGTGCCCGCCGAAGGGCCGCTAACTATGGCTACACCTTC.

This clonotype is judged medium-sized. CDR3 protein: CASSYSGGGGTEAFF. The CDR3 region has the DNA TGTGCCAGCAGTTACTCCGGCGGGGGAGGTACTGAAGCTTTCTTT. This chain connects TRBV6-2 or TRBV6-3 to TRBJ1-1, with D possibly being TRBD1 (5 bases). CDR1 and CDR2 from the germline V gene are MNHEY and SVGEGT. V shed 0 bases and J shed 5 bases, with 13 bases lying between them. CDR3 size: 15 residues.

On this clonotype: One base away lies a much larger clone, so this may be a sequencing read error. This chain links TRBV28 with TRBJ1-4; perhaps TRBD1 as D (5 bases). This CDR3 is 14 amino acids long. Trimming stripped 5 bases from V and 6 bases from J, with 13 bases between. Germline CDR1 is MDHEN and CDR2 is SYDVKM. The CDR3 here is CASSPEKGDEKLFF. The CDR3 nucleotides are TGTGCCAGCAGTCCGGAGAAAGGGGATGAAAAACTGTTTTTT.

This clonotype has more than one count but fewer than ten. The J gene is TRBJ2-3, the V gene TRBV5-6, with 13 bases matching TRBD2. Trimming at V came to 5 bases and at J to 2 bases, leaving 5 bases not matched to a gene. CDR1 and CDR2 from the germline V gene are SGHDT and YYEEEE. This CDR3 region has 16 residues. CDR3 amino acids: CASSPGLAGLTDTQYF. CDR3 coding DNA: TGTGCCAGCAGTCCGGGACTAGCGGGACTCACAGATACGCAGTATTTT.

This clonotype showed up many times. The conserved final phenylalanine or tryptophan is absent from the CDR3, which likely points to a read error. V usage is TRBV27 and J usage is TRBJ1-2; D is possibly TRBD1 (6 bases). Germline V gene data show CDR1 as MNHEY and CDR2 as SMNVEV (reference sequence). Deletions cut 5 bases from V and 2 bases from J, with 18 bases between. This CDR3 is built from 16 residues. The CDR3 sequence: CASSPSVRGANYGYTL. The CDR3 DNA is TGTGCCAGCAGTCCCTCTGTTCGGGGGGCAAACTATGGCTACACCCTC.

The table lists this clonotype with many counts. The chain has TRBV5-1 and TRBJ2-5, with 9 bases fitting TRBD2. The CDR3 sequence is 15 residues long. The J segment lost 3 bases and the V segment lost 0 bases, leaving 3 bases of the junction unmatched. Germline V gives CDR1 SGHRS, CDR2 YFSETQ. CDR3 in DNA: TGCGCCAGCAGCTTGGCGGTAGCGGGAGAAGAGACCCAGTACTTC. Amino acid sequence: CASSLAVAGEETQYF.

In DNA, the CDR3 is TGTGCCAGTAGTTCCGGACTAGCGGGAGGGCGAGAGCAGTTCTTC. The encoded protein is CASSSGLAGGREQFF. The rearrangement uses TRBV19 and TRBJ2-1; 15 bases align to TRBD2. This CDR3 spans 15 amino acids. J lost 10 bases, V lost 5 bases, and 6 bases had no gene match. CDR1 and CDR2 (germline): LNHDA, SQIVND (reference sequence). The full variable domain, with the rest looked up from reference TRBV19 and TRBJ2-1, is DGGITQSPKYLFRKEGQNVTLSCEQNLNHDAMYWYRQDPGQGLRLIYYSQIVNDFQKGDIAEGYSVSREKKESFPLTVTSAQKNPTAFYLCASSSGLAGGREQFFGPGTRLTVL.

Regarding this clonotype: A read error may be the cause here, since a much bigger clone is one base away. The chain combines TRBV28 with TRBJ1-1, with D possibly being TRBD1 (6 bases). CDR1 MDHEN and CDR2 SYDVKM come from the germline V gene. This CDR3 is 14 amino acids long. CDR3 nucleotide sequence: TGTGCCAGCAGTCCTTCGGACAGCCCCCCCAAAGCTTCCTTT. It codes for CASSPSDSPPKASF.

This clonotype is deemed medium-sized. The chain recombines TRBV6-1 with TRBJ1-6; the D gene is possibly TRBD1 (5 bases). Germline-derived CDR1 and CDR2 are MNHNS and SASEGT. This CDR3 is 12 amino acids long. Trimming took off 6 bases at V and 10 bases at J, with 10 bases between the two ends. Here the CDR3 reads CASSRDLSPLHF. CDR3 DNA: TGTGCCAGCAGCCGGGACTTGTCACCCCTCCACTTT.

Points on this clonotype: The junction shows a germline mismatch at one end, possibly a read error. The chain carries TRBV19 and TRBJ2-5; D uncertain. Germline lookup yields CDR1 LNHDA and CDR2 SQIVND (reference sequence). The CDR3 runs to 13 residues. CDR3 in DNA: TGTACCAGTAGTATACTCCCTAGTGAGACCCAGTACTTC. Translated, it gives CTSSILPSETQYF.

At least ten counts were recorded for this clonotype. The V and J genes are TRBV7-9 and TRBJ2-1; no clear D gene. CDR1 is SEHNR and CDR2 is FQNEAQ in the germline V gene (reference sequence). This CDR3 is 14 amino acids long. Trimming cost V 5 bases and J 0 bases, with 8 bases left between them. Here the CDR3 reads CASSPGSSYNEQFF. CDR3 coding DNA: TGTGCCAGCAGCCCCGGAAGCTCCTACAATGAGCAGTTCTTC.

About this clonotype: This could be a read error, since a much larger clone is one nucleotide away. The chain is built from TRBV6-2 or TRBV6-3 and TRBJ2-7; possible D gene TRBD2, 5 bases. This CDR3 comprises 14 residues. Germline V gene lookup returns CDR1 MNHEY and CDR2 SVGEGT. CDR3 sequence: CASTPAGLSSEQYF. The CDR3 DNA sequence: TGTGCCAGCACGCCGGCGGGTCTCTCCTCCGAGCAGTACTTC.

The gene calls are TRBV4-1 and TRBJ2-3; 10 nucleotides align to TRBD2. This CDR3 spans 16 amino acids. Germline V gene data show CDR1 as MGHRA and CDR2 as YSYEKL. J gave up 4 bases and V 1 base, and 5 bases lay outside the gene matches. The CDR3 loop reads CASSQGSGRGADTQYF. The CDR3 nucleotides read TGCGCCAGCAGCCAAGGGAGCGGGAGGGGGGCAGATACGCAGTATTTT.

This rearrangement joins TRBV29-1 to TRBJ2-3; 9 bases are a match to TRBD1. Per the germline V gene, CDR1 is SQVTM and CDR2 is ANQGSEA. The V gene end was trimmed by 8 bases and the J gene end by 4 bases; junction bases not matched to a gene: 4. The CDR3 runs 12 residues. The CDR3: CSWTGDADTQYF. CDR3 DNA: TGCAGCTGGACAGGGGACGCAGATACGCAGTATTTT.

This clonotype was seen more than once but under ten times. This sequence may be a read error, since a much larger clone differs from it by one base. V gene TRBV7-2 combines with J gene TRBJ1-1; unclear D gene. This CDR3 spans 11 amino acids. Germline-derived CDR1 and CDR2 are SGHTA and FQGNSA. The CDR3: CASSLIPEASF. In nucleotides, the CDR3 is TGTGCCAGCAGCTTAATCCCTGAAGCTTCCTTT.

With respect to this clonotype: A single base separates this from a much larger clone, so it may be a read error. The chain combines TRBV20-1 with TRBJ1-1, with D possibly being TRBD1 (5 bases). Trimming pared 8 bases from V and 4 bases from J, leaving 17 bases between. Germline V gene lookup returns CDR1 DFQATT and CDR2 SNEGSKA (reference sequence). This CDR3 is 13 amino acids long. The CDR3 DNA sequence: TGCAGTCCTTACAGGAGAAGGGGCACTGAAGCTTTCTTT. This codes for CSPYRRRGTEAFF.

This clonotype was recorded many times. V and J are TRBV7-9 and TRBJ2-3; D may be TRBD1 or TRBD2 (6 bases each). The CDR3 has 13 amino acids. Trimming stripped 6 bases from V and 4 bases from J, with 11 bases between. Germline loops: CDR1 SEHNR, CDR2 FQNEAQ (reference sequence). CDR3 DNA: TGTGCCAGCAGTCATCGGGGGCCAGATACGCAGTATTTT. This gives the protein CASSHRGPDTQYF. Together with reference TRBV7-9 and TRBJ2-3, the CDR3 gives the full variable domain: DTGVSQNPRHKITKRGQNVTFRCDPISEHNRLYWYRQTLGQGPEFLTYFQNEAQLEKSRLLSDRFSAERPKGSFSTLEIQRTEQGDSAMYLCASSHRGPDTQYFGPGTRLTVL.